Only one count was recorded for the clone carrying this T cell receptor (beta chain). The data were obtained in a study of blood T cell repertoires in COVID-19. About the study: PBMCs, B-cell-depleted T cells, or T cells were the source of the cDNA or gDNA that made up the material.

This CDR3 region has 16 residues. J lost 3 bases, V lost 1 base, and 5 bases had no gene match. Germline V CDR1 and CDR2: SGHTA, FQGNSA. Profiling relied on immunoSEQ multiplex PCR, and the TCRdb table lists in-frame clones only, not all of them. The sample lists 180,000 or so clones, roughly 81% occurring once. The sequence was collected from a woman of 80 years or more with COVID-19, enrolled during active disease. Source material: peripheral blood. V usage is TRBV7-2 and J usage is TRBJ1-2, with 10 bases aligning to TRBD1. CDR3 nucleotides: TGTGCCAGCAGCTTAGGGGGGACAGGGGAGGACTATGGCTACACCTTC. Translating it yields CASSLGGTGEDYGYTF.